This T cell receptor (beta chain) was obtained from a study of blood T cell repertoires in COVID-19. Whole-study context: Sample material is recorded as cDNA or gDNA derived from T cells, B-cell-depleted T cells, or PBMCs.

Original handling: By means of reference gene primer amplification, nucleated cell counts were estimated. Assay: immunoSEQ multiplex PCR; the TCRdb copy retains only in-frame clones and omits some. The D gene and trimming were derived from the DNA, and the V and J assignments and clone size from that table. The sample includes 190,000 or so clones, about 86% of them seen just once. Categorization into cohorts depended on clinical history that participants reported. Participants classified as exposed had met a COVID-19 case within 2 weeks before study entry. V lost 4 bases to trimming and J lost 0 bases, with 10 bases between them. Per germline, CDR1 LNHDA and CDR2 SQIVND (reference sequence). CDR3 size: 15 residues. This clone has a single count.

The genes are TRBV19 and TRBJ2-4; D may be TRBD1 (6 bases). Sequencing used PBMCs or T cells enriched from blood (not recorded which). This sequence was found in a woman aged 25 to 39 who had been exposed to COVID-19. CDR3 coding DNA: TGTGCCAGTAGTAGGGGACACTTAGCCAAAAACATTCAGTACTTC. Encoded protein: CASSRGHLAKNIQYF.